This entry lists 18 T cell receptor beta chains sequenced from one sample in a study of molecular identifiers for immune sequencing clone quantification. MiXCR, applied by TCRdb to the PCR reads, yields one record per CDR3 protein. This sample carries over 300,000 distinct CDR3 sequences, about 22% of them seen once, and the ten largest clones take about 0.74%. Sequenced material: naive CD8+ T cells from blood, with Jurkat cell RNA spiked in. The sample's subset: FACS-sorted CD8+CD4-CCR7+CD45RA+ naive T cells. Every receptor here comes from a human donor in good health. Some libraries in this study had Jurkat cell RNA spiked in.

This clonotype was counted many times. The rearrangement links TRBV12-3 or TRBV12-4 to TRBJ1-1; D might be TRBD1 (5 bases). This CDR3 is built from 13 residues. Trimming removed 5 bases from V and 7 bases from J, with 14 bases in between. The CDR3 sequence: CASSITGADEAFF. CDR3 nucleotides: TGTGCCAGCAGTATCACAGGAGCAGATGAAGCTTTCTTT.

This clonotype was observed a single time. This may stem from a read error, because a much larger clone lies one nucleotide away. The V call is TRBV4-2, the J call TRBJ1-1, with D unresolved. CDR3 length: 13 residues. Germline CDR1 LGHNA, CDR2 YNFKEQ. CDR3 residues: CVSSQEPPGEAFF. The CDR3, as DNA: TGTGTCAGCAGCCAAGAACCCCCTGGTGAAGCTTTCTTT.

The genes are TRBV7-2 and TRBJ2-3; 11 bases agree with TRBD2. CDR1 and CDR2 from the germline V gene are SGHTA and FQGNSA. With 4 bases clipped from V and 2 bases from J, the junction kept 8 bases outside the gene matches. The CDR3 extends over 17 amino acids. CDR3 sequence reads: CASSSRLAGIHTDTQYF. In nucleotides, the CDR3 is TGTGCCAGCAGCTCTCGACTAGCGGGGATACACACAGATACGCAGTATTTT.

The CDR3 DNA is TGTGCCAGCAGCCCTATGCAGCCTTTCAATGAAAAACTGTTTTTT. Translating gives CASSPMQPFNEKLFF. The rearrangement joins TRBV7-2 to TRBJ1-4; D is uncertain. The CDR3 loop spans 15 amino acids. CDR1 and CDR2 (germline): SGHTA, FQGNSA. V lost 5 bases to trimming and J lost 5 bases, with 15 bases between them.

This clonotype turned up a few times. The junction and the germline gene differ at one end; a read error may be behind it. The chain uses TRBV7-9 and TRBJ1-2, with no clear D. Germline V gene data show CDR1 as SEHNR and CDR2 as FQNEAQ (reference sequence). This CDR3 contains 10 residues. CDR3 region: CASSSSDLFF. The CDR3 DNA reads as TGTGCCAGCAGCTCCTCTGACCTATTCTTC.

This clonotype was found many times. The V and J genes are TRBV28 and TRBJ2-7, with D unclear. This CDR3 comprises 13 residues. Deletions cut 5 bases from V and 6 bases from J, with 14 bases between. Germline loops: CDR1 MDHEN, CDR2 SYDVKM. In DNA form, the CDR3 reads TGTGCCAGCAGTCCCCCCTTGTTTGTCGAGCAGTACTTC. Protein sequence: CASSPPLFVEQYF. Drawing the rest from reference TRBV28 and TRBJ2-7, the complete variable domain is DVKVTQSSRYLVKRTGEKVFLECVQDMDHENMFWYRQDPGLGLRLIYFSYDVKMKEKGDIPEGYSVSREKKERFSLILESASTNQTSMYLCASSPPLFVEQYFGPGTRLTVT.

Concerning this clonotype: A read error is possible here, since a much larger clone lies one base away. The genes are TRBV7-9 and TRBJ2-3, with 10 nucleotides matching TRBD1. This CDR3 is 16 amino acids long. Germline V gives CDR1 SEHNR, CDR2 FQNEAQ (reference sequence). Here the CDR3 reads CASSPRQGAQVDTRYF. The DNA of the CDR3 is TGTGCCAGCAGCCCGCGACAGGGGGCGCAAGTGGATACGCGGTATTTT.

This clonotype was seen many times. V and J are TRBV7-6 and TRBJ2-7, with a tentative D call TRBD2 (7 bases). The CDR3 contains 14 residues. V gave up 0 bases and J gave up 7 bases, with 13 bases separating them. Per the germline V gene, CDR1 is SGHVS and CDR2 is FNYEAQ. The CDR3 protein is CASSLALGGGEQYF. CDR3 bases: TGTGCCAGCAGCTTAGCGCTGGGAGGGGGGGAGCAGTACTTC.

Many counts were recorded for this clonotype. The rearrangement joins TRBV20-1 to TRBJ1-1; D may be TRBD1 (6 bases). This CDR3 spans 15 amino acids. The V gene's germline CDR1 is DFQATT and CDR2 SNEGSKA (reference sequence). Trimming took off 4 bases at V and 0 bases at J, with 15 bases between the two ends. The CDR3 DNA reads TGCAGTGCTATATTCTACAGGGAGCTGAACACTGAAGCTTTCTTT. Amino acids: CSAIFYRELNTEAFF.

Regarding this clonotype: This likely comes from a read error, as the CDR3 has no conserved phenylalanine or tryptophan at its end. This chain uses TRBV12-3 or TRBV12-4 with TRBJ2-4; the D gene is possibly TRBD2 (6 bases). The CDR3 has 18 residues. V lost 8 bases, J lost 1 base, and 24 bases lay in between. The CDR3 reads CASGSRGGTGVAKNIQYS. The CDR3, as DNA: TGTGCCAGCGGTTCCCGTGGAGGGACGGGAGTGGCCAAAAACATTCAGTACTCC.

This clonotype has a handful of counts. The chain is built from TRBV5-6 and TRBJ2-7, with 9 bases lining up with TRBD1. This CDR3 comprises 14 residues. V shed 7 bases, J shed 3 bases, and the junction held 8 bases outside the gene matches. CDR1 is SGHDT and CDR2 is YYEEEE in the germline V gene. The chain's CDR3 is CASLSQGQGYEQYF. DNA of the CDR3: TGTGCCAGCTTGTCCCAGGGACAGGGCTACGAGCAGTACTTC.

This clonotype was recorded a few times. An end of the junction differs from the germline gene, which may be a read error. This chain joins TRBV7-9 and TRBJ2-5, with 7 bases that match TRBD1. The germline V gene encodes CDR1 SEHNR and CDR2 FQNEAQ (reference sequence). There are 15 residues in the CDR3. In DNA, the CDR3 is TGTGCCAGCAGTCCCGGACAGGCGACCCAAGGGACCCAGTACTTC. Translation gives CASSPGQATQGTQYF.

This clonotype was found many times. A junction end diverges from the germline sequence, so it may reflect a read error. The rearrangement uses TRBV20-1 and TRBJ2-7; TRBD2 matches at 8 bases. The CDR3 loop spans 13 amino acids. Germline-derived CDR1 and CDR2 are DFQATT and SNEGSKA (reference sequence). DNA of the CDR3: TGCAGTGCCAGAGGACTAGCCTACTACGAGCAGTACTTC. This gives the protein CSARGLAYYEQYF.

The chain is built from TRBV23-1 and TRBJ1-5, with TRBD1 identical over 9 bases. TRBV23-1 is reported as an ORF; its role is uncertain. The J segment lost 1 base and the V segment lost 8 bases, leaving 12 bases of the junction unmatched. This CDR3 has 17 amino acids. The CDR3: CASVPGQGENSNQPQHF. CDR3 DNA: TGCGCCAGCGTTCCGGGACAGGGTGAGAACAGCAATCAGCCCCAGCATTTT.

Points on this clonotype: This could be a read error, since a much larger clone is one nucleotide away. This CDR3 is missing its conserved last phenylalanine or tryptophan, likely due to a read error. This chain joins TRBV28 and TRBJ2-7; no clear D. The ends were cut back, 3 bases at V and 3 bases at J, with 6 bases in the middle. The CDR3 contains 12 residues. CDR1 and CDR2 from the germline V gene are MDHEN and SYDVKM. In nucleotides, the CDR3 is TGTGCCAGCAGTTTGATCAGCTACGAGCAGTACTCC. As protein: CASSLISYEQYS.

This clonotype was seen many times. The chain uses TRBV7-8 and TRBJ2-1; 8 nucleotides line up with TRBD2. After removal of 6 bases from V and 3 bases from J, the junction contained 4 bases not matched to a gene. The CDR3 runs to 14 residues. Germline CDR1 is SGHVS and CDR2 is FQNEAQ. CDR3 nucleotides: TGTGCCAGCAGAACCGGGGGGGTCTACAATGAGCAGTTCTTC. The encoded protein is CASRTGGVYNEQFF. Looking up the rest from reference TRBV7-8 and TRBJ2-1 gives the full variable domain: GAGVSQSPRYKVAKRGQDVALRCDPISGHVSLFWYQQALGQGPEFLTYFQNEAQLDKSGLPSDRFFAERPEGSVSTLKIQRTQQEDSAVYLCASRTGGVYNEQFFGPGTRLTVL.

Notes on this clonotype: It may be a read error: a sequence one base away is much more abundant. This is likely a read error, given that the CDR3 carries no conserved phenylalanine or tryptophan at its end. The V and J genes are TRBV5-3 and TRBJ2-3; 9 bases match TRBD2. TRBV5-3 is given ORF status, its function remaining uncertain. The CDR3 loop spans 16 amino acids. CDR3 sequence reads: CASSLDLAGYADTQYS. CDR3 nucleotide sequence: TGTGCCAGCAGCTTGGATCTAGCGGGATATGCGGATACGCAGTATTCT.

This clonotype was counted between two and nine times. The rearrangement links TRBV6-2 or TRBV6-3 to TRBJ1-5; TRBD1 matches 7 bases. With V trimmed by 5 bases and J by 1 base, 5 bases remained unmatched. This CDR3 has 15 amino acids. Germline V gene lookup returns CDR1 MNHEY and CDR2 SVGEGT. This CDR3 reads CASSHGTASNQPQHF. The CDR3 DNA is TGTGCCAGCAGTCATGGGACAGCCAGCAATCAGCCCCAGCATTTT.